The present T cell receptor (beta chain) was sequenced within a study of neoadjuvant anti-PD-1 for oral cavity cancer. Germline-derived CDR1 and CDR2 are MDHEN and SYDVKM. V was clipped by 5 bases and J by 6 bases; unmatched bases: 6. This CDR3 contains 15 residues. Tumor libraries mostly used roughly 5.2 ug genomic DNA, two replicates each. TCRdb keeps only in-frame clones here, not all; method: immunoSEQ multiplex PCR. The sample records thousands of clones, around 60% being singletons. Patients had HPV-negative, locally advanced oral cavity squamous cell carcinoma. The source was tumor tissue, collected before nivolumab (anti-PD-1) treatment. The chain uses TRBV28 and TRBJ2-1; 11 nucleotides line up with TRBD1. The clonotype originates from a person aged 35-79 years with oral cavity squamous cell carcinoma. Here the CDR3 DNA reads TGTGCCAGCAGTATAGGACAGGGGGCGGGCAATGAGCAGTTCTTC. Translating gives CASSIGQGAGNEQFF.